The 24 T cell receptor beta chains below all came from one sample that was sequenced in a study of T cell repertoires in cytomegalovirus infection. TCRdb re-derived calls from the reads in MiXCR, one entry per CDR3 protein. The table records more than 140,000 distinct CDR3 sequences, 5.5% to 8% of them present only once. The sequencing input was PBMCs. The receptors shown here come from a human donor in good health (CMV status not recorded). Some clones in this sample may be carry-over from other donors' samples.

This clonotype was seen ten or more times. The chain joins TRBV15 to TRBJ2-1, with 7 bases fitting TRBD1. After removal of 5 bases from V and 2 bases from J, the junction contained 6 bases not matched to a gene. The germline V gene has CDR1 LNHNV and CDR2 YYDKDF (reference sequence). CDR3 length equals 15 residues. CDR3: CATSSRQGAYNEQFF. CDR3 sequence (DNA): TGTGCCACCAGCTCCCGACAGGGTGCCTACAATGAGCAGTTCTTC.

This clonotype showed up many times. V usage is TRBV7-2 and J usage is TRBJ1-3; the D gene is possibly TRBD1 (6 bases). The germline V and J ends were trimmed by 1 base and 3 bases, with 13 bases remaining between them. The germline V gene encodes CDR1 SGHTA and CDR2 FQGNSA. This CDR3 comprises 16 residues. Here the CDR3 DNA reads TGTGCCAGCAGCTTAGTGTCATCAGGGGTTGGAAACACCATATATTTT. This translates into CASSLVSSGVGNTIYF.

The chain links TRBV4-1 to TRBJ2-3; 11 nucleotides match TRBD2. The V gene end was trimmed by 4 bases and the J gene end by 1 base; junction bases not matched to a gene: 7. CDR3 length: 17 amino acids. Germline V CDR1 and CDR2: MGHRA, YSYEKL. CDR3 sequence reads: CASSPLVTSGGTDTQYF. As DNA, the CDR3 is TGCGCCAGCAGCCCACTCGTGACTAGCGGGGGCACAGATACGCAGTATTTT.

Ten or more counts support this clonotype. This chain links TRBV12-3 or TRBV12-4 with TRBJ2-2; no clear D. This CDR3 comprises 14 residues. Trimming took 1 base from V and 3 from J, leaving 6 bases between them. The CDR3 here is CASSLVPYTGELFF. The CDR3 DNA sequence: TGTGCCAGCAGTTTAGTCCCCTACACCGGGGAGCTGTTTTTT.

V is TRBV6-6 and J is TRBJ1-5, with D perhaps matching TRBD1 (6 bases). Trimming cost V 6 bases and J 6 bases, with 15 bases left between them. CDR1 MNHNY and CDR2 SVGAGI come from the germline V gene (reference sequence). The CDR3 has 14 amino acids. The CDR3 sequence is CASRLTGSGQPQHF. The CDR3 DNA reads TGTGCCAGCAGACTTACAGGGTCTGGTCAGCCCCAGCATTTT.

The chain combines TRBV6-2 or TRBV6-3 with TRBJ2-5; D perhaps matches TRBD2 (6 bases). Germline V CDR1 and CDR2: MNHEY, SVGEGT. V dropped 2 bases and J dropped 1 base, with 14 bases sitting between them. The CDR3 is 16 residues long. DNA for the CDR3: TGTGCCAGCAGTTACGGGGGGATCGGGGCCCAAGAGACCCAGTACTTC. Translation: CASSYGGIGAQETQYF.

The table lists this clonotype with a few counts. The chain is built from TRBV12-3 or TRBV12-4 and TRBJ2-5; weak D call: TRBD2 (6 bases). Trimming removed 5 bases at V and 5 bases at J, with 12 bases between. This CDR3 region has 13 residues. This CDR3 is CASSLGRRETQYF. The CDR3 nucleotides read TGTGCCAGCAGTCTGGGGAGGAGGGAGACCCAGTACTTC.

A remark on this clonotype: The junction differs from germline at one of its ends, possibly a read error. The chain is built from TRBV27 and TRBJ1-2, with D maybe TRBD1 (6 bases). Germline V gene sequence: CDR1 MNHEY, CDR2 SMNVEV (reference sequence). This CDR3 is built from 14 residues. The CDR3 protein is CASRAGINSGAAIF. In DNA form, the CDR3 reads TGTGCCAGCAGAGCCGGGATAAATTCAGGGGCCGCCATCTTC.

This clonotype has only a few counts. The CDR3 bases are TGCAGTGCTAGAGGCCGCACTAGCGGGGGGGCGCAGGATACGCAGTATTTT. Translated: CSARGRTSGGAQDTQYF. The V gene is TRBV20-1, the J gene TRBJ2-3, with 13 bases that match TRBD2. Germline CDR1 and CDR2: DFQATT and SNEGSKA (reference sequence). Trimming at V came to 1 base and at J to 6 bases, leaving 10 bases not matched to a gene. The CDR3 loop spans 17 amino acids.

This clonotype was recorded many times. The chain recombines TRBV7-2 with TRBJ1-1; perhaps TRBD1 as D (5 bases). CDR1 and CDR2 from the germline V gene are SGHTA and FQGNSA. The CDR3 spans 18 residues. Trimming stripped 1 base from V and 4 bases from J, with 22 bases between. This chain's CDR3 is CASSLGGGVILRGTEAFF. The CDR3 DNA is TGTGCCAGCAGCTTAGGAGGAGGTGTCATCCTGAGGGGCACTGAAGCTTTCTTT.

This clonotype was found many times. The rearrangement uses TRBV29-1 and TRBJ2-1; a possible D gene is TRBD1 (6 bases). V shed 4 bases and J shed 9 bases, with 19 bases lying between them. This CDR3 is 14 amino acids long. Germline V lookup: CDR1 SQVTM, CDR2 ANQGSEA. Here the CDR3 reads CSVGPTIGGGEQFF. DNA of the CDR3: TGCAGCGTTGGGCCCACCATTGGGGGCGGTGAGCAGTTCTTC.

This clonotype was picked up many times. The chain uses TRBV28 and TRBJ1-6; the D gene is possibly TRBD1 (6 bases). The CDR3 is 14 amino acids. V shed 8 bases and J shed 6 bases, with 14 bases lying between them. The germline V gene has CDR1 MDHEN and CDR2 SYDVKM. CDR3 sequence reads: CASGSGHLNSPLHF. The CDR3, as DNA: TGTGCCAGCGGCTCGGGACACCTTAATTCACCCCTCCACTTT.

In this sample, this clonotype turned up many times. The V gene is TRBV24-1, the J gene TRBJ2-1, with TRBD2 as a possible D gene (7 bases). Trimming removed 3 bases from V and 0 bases from J, with 14 bases in between. The CDR3 extends over 17 amino acids. Germline V gene sequence: CDR1 KGHDR, CDR2 SFDVKD. The CDR3 sequence: CATSDRGGPSSYNEQFF. The CDR3 nucleotides read TGTGCCACCAGTGATCGCGGGGGCCCGAGCTCCTACAATGAGCAGTTCTTC.

In this sample, this clonotype turned up many times. The genes are TRBV28 and TRBJ2-3, with 9 bases that match TRBD1. The CDR3 length is 16 residues. J gave up 1 base and V 6 bases, and 8 bases lay outside the gene matches. Looked up from germline, CDR1 is MDHEN and CDR2 is SYDVKM. The CDR3 bases are TGTGCCAGCAGACTACAGGGGGCGCGGGGCACAGATACGCAGTATTTT. Translating it yields CASRLQGARGTDTQYF.

This chain uses TRBV9 with TRBJ1-3, with 8 bases identical to TRBD1. The CDR3 contains 15 residues. Germline CDR1 reads SGDLS; CDR2 reads YYNGEE. J was trimmed by 3 bases and V by 2 bases; bases with no gene match: 4. DNA of the CDR3: TGTGCCAGCAGCGTCACAGGGGGAGGTGGAAACACCATATATTTT. Its translation: CASSVTGGGGNTIYF. The whole variable domain, filled in from reference TRBV9 and TRBJ1-3, reads DSGVTQTPKHLITATGQRVTLRCSPRSGDLSVYWYQQSLDQGLQFLIQYYNGEERAKGNILERFSAQQFPDLHSELNLSSLELGDSALYFCASSVTGGGGNTIYFGEGSWLTVV.

The table lists this clonotype with many counts. The chain uses TRBV7-6 and TRBJ2-2, with a weak D call TRBD1 (6 bases). Germline CDR1 SGHVS, CDR2 FNYEAQ. V was shortened by 4 bases and J by 7 bases, with 10 bases between the two germline ends. This CDR3 is built from 13 residues. This chain's CDR3 is CASSSQGNGELFF. The CDR3 DNA reads TGTGCCAGCAGCTCTCAGGGGAACGGGGAGCTGTTTTTT.

The sample holds many counts of this clonotype. The chain uses TRBV7-9 and TRBJ1-2; 9 positions match TRBD1. CDR1 and CDR2 from the germline V gene are SEHNR and FQNEAQ (reference sequence). CDR3 length equals 14 residues. Unmatched junction bases numbered 3, after V lost 5 bases and J lost 2 bases. CDR3 in amino acids: CASSEGQGNYGYTF. The CDR3 DNA reads TGTGCCAGCAGCGAGGGACAGGGAAACTATGGCTACACCTTC.

In this sample, this clonotype turned up many times. J is TRBJ2-7 and V is TRBV7-8; 14 nucleotides line up with TRBD2. The CDR3 is 15 amino acids. Germline V gene lookup returns CDR1 SGHVS and CDR2 FQNEAQ. Trimming cost V 5 bases and J 8 bases; bases outside gene matches: 8. CDR3 sequence: CASSPPGLAGVQQYF. The CDR3 nucleotides read TGTGCCAGCAGCCCTCCGGGACTAGCGGGGGTACAGCAGTACTTC. Full variable domain (missing parts from reference TRBV7-8 and TRBJ2-7): GAGVSQSPRYKVAKRGQDVALRCDPISGHVSLFWYQQALGQGPEFLTYFQNEAQLDKSGLPSDRFFAERPEGSVSTLKIQRTQQEDSAVYLCASSPPGLAGVQQYFGPGTRLTVT.

The table lists this clonotype with many counts. This chain connects TRBV6-5 to TRBJ2-7; unclear D gene. The CDR3 spans 12 residues. Germline V gene lookup returns CDR1 MNHEY and CDR2 SVGAGI. Trimming stripped 2 bases from V and 2 bases from J, with 4 bases between. In nucleotides, the CDR3 is TGTGCCAGCAGTTACGACGCCTACGAGCAGTACTTC. Translation gives CASSYDAYEQYF.

This clonotype showed up many times. The chain recombines TRBV4-3 with TRBJ2-3; 11 bases match TRBD2. V lost 0 bases, J lost 4 bases, and 6 bases stayed unmatched. CDR3 length equals 17 residues. Germline assignment: CDR1 LGHNA and CDR2 YSLEER. CDR3 DNA sequence: TGCGCCAGCAGCCAAGAATTGGGACTAGCGGCGTCAGATACGCAGTATTTT. It encodes CASSQELGLAASDTQYF.

This clonotype has at least ten counts. V and J are TRBV7-8 and TRBJ1-2, with D possibly matching TRBD1 (5 bases). Trimming stripped 1 base from V and 7 bases from J, with 13 bases between. The CDR3 consists of 14 residues. The germline V gene has CDR1 SGHVS and CDR2 FQNEAQ. The CDR3: CASSLERGKSGYTF. The CDR3 nucleotides are TGTGCCAGCAGCTTAGAGCGGGGCAAGTCTGGCTACACCTTC.

The genes are TRBV18 and TRBJ1-4; no firm D call. Per germline, CDR1 KGHSH and CDR2 LQKENI. Trimming shortened V by 3 bases and J by 8 bases, and 7 bases separated the two germline ends. The CDR3 extends over 12 amino acids. CDR3 coding DNA: TGTGCCAGCTCACCCATAGGAGAAAAACTGTTTTTT. This translates into CASSPIGEKLFF.

In its sample, this clonotype was seen many times. This chain links TRBV13 with TRBJ2-7; D call uncertain. The germline gives CDR1 PRHDT, CDR2 FYEKMQ (reference sequence). V lost 2 bases, J lost 4 bases, and 15 bases lay in between. CDR3 length: 15 amino acids. CDR3 in amino acids: CASSLNGGKGYEQYF. The DNA for the CDR3 is TGTGCCAGCAGCTTAAATGGCGGAAAGGGATACGAGCAGTACTTC.

This clonotype was recorded many times. The rearrangement joins TRBV5-1 to TRBJ2-3, with 12 nucleotides matching TRBD1. Germline loops: CDR1 SGHRS, CDR2 YFSETQ. V trimming: 3 bases; J trimming: 4 bases; junction bases outside the gene matches: 3. The CDR3 sequence is 15 residues long. CDR3 protein: CASSSGQGASDTQYF. The CDR3 nucleotides read TGCGCCAGCAGCTCGGGACAGGGGGCATCAGATACGCAGTATTTT.